This TCR beta chain derives from a study of CD8 T cells in Susac syndrome. On the study more broadly: Sequenced Susac syndrome patients included roughly 6 with clinically active disease and 8 or 9 in remission. Overall study results and limits: The number of Susac-specific public clones found was approximately 15 in total CD8+ repertoires and several in CD8+ TEMRA repertoires.

Random hexamers were used to reverse transcribe an amount of roughly 0.5 to 1 ug RNA. TCRdb re-called the immunoSEQ multiplex PCR reads with MiXCR, one entry per CDR3 protein. The sample carries about 90,000 distinct CDR3 sequences, approximately 96% recorded once. From blood CD8+ and CD4+ T cells, TCR beta sequences were generated. The CD8+ and CD4+ T cells were negatively isolated, with the TEMRA cells enriched by FACS. Comments on this clonotype: Antigen specificity is unknown.

The sequenced sample was CD8+ T cells from PBMCs. The sequence derives from a human donor with Susac syndrome.

The DNA for the CDR3 is TGTGCCTGGAGTGTGGGACAGGGGATCCAGCCCCAGCATTTT. Its protein is CAWSVGQGIQPQHF. The V gene is TRBV30, the J gene TRBJ1-5; TRBD1 agrees at 10 bases. The J segment lost 7 bases and the V segment lost 0 bases, leaving 3 bases of the junction unmatched. The CDR3 has 14 residues. CDR1 is GTSNPN and CDR2 is SVGIG in the germline V gene (reference sequence).